The sequence of this T cell receptor (beta chain) was determined in a study of cytomegalovirus exposure and HLA in healthy donors. Study-wide points: A later analysis linked a missense variant in DCLRE1C to the trimming of TCR beta V and J genes. As immune exposure information, only CMV serostatus was available. Several of the most significant clusters appeared linked to common viral pathogens, based on a later analysis.

Germline CDR1 and CDR2: SGHDT and YYEEEE. The length of the CDR3 is 15 residues. Unmatched junction bases numbered 2, after V lost 4 bases and J lost 2 bases. Regarding this clone: Its antigen is currently unknown.

It was with 60 Vbeta and 13 Jbeta primers that the PCR ran. Some clones are missing from TCRdb's copy, which holds only in-frame ones; the method was immunoSEQ multiplex PCR. Among under 200,000 clones listed, 65% to 70% were seen once. This clonotype originated in a woman aged 18 to 35 in good health and CMV-seropositive. The chain recombines TRBV5-6 with TRBJ1-5; 11 bases are shared with TRBD1. Sequencing input: PBMCs. CDR3 DNA: TGTGCCAGCAGCGGACAGGGGGCGGGCAATCAGCCCCAGCATTTT. Residues: CASSGQGAGNQPQHF.